These 8 T cell receptor beta chains share one sample of origin, sequenced in a study of blood T cell repertoires in COVID-19. Profiling relied on immunoSEQ multiplex PCR, and the TCRdb table lists in-frame clones only, not all of them. The profile shows 70,000 or so clones, around 87% of them singletons. Sequenced sample: peripheral blood. The receptors here all came from a woman of 80 years or more with active or convalescent COVID-19.

V is TRBV10-3 and J is TRBJ1-5; D is perhaps TRBD1 (6 bases). CDR1 and CDR2 from the germline V gene are ENHRY and SYGVKD. The CDR3 has 14 amino acids. Deletions cut 0 bases from V and 9 bases from J, with 12 bases between. The CDR3 nucleotides are TGTGCCATCAGTGAGTCAGGGGGAGACAGGCCCCAGCATTTT. It translates to CAISESGGDRPQHF.

The V and J genes are TRBV9 and TRBJ2-1, with unresolved D. The CDR3 is made up of 15 amino acids. CDR1 SGDLS and CDR2 YYNGEE come from the germline V gene. V was trimmed by 1 base and J by 6 bases, leaving 14 bases between them. DNA of the CDR3: TGTGCCAGCAGCGTATCGGGTGCTCGTAGCAATGAGCAGTTCTTC. Protein sequence: CASSVSGARSNEQFF.

This chain uses TRBV19 with TRBJ1-6; 8 bases align to TRBD1. Germline lookup yields CDR1 LNHDA and CDR2 SQIVND (reference sequence). The CDR3 covers 14 residues. Losses at the gene ends were 7 bases for V and 7 bases for J; bases not matched to a gene: 6. CDR3 in amino acids: CASNGRDRNSPLHF. The CDR3 DNA follows: TGTGCCAGTAACGGCCGGGACAGGAATTCACCCCTCCACTTT.

This clone has only one observation. The chain recombines TRBV5-1 with TRBJ2-7; TRBD1 is a possible D gene (7 bases). Looked up from germline, CDR1 is SGHRS and CDR2 is YFSETQ. The CDR3 consists of 15 residues. Trimming took off 5 bases at V and 2 bases at J, with 17 bases between the two ends. As DNA, the CDR3 is TGCGCCAGCAGGGTCAGGGGGGAGACCGCCTACGAGCAGTACTTC. This encodes CASRVRGETAYEQYF. Drawing the rest from reference TRBV5-1 and TRBJ2-7, the complete variable domain is KAGVTQTPRYLIKTRGQQVTLSCSPISGHRSVSWYQQTPGQGLQFLFEYFSETQRNKGNFPGRFSGRQFSNSRSEMNVSTLELGDSALYLCASRVRGETAYEQYFGPGTRLTVT.

In DNA form, the CDR3 reads TGTGCCAGCAGCTTAGGGGCAGGGCCGAACACTGAAGCTTTCTTT. Residues: CASSLGAGPNTEAFF. V usage is TRBV7-2 and J usage is TRBJ1-1; D may be TRBD1 (5 bases). V was trimmed by 1 base and J by 1 base, leaving 10 bases between them. This CDR3 contains 15 residues. Germline assignment: CDR1 SGHTA and CDR2 FQGNSA.

V is TRBV3-1 (or the pseudogene TRBV3-2) and J is TRBJ2-7; 10 bases align to TRBD2. J gave up 5 bases and V 4 bases, and 8 bases lay outside the gene matches. Looked up from germline, CDR1 is LGHDT and CDR2 is YNNKEL (reference sequence). The CDR3 is 15 residues long. CDR3 amino acids: CASSLERGGPHEQYF. CDR3 in DNA: TGTGCCAGCAGCCTCGAGCGGGGGGGCCCCCACGAGCAGTACTTC.

The chain recombines TRBV5-1 with TRBJ2-5; tentatively, D is TRBD1 (6 bases). The CDR3 is 15 residues long. Trimming cost V 4 bases and J 4 bases, with 17 bases left between them. The V gene's germline CDR1 is SGHRS and CDR2 YFSETQ. The CDR3 DNA follows: TGCGCCAGCAGCCCCGGACAGCACGAATTAGAGACCCAGTACTTC. Amino acid sequence: CASSPGQHELETQYF.

V gene TRBV19 combines with J gene TRBJ2-3, with D possibly being TRBD1 (6 bases). The germline gives CDR1 LNHDA, CDR2 SQIVND (reference sequence). CDR3 length equals 14 residues. V shed 8 bases and J shed 5 bases, with 17 bases lying between them. CDR3 loop: CASRATGSRDTQYF. CDR3 DNA sequence: TGTGCCAGTCGAGCCACAGGGTCCCGAGATACGCAGTATTTT.